What follows are 11 T cell receptor beta chains derived from one specimen sequenced in a study of neoadjuvant anti-PD-1 for oral cavity cancer. Only in-frame clones appear in the TCRdb table, and some are missing; sequencing was by immunoSEQ multiplex PCR. The table records around 13,000 clones, roughly 80% of them present only once. The time point denotes: after neoadjuvant nivolumab, at surgical resection. Material: PBMCs, obtained after nivolumab (anti-PD-1) treatment. The origin of the receptors is a person aged 35-80 years with oral cavity squamous cell carcinoma.

This sequence joins TRBV4-1 and TRBJ2-1, with 7 bases fitting TRBD2. This CDR3 region has 17 residues. Germline CDR1 is MGHRA and CDR2 is YSYEKL. J was trimmed by 4 bases and V by 1 base; bases with no gene match: 10. CDR3: CASSQAAAGIAYNEQFF. In DNA, the CDR3 is TGCGCCAGCAGCCAAGCGGCAGCGGGAATCGCGTACAATGAGCAGTTCTTC.

The chain uses TRBV19 and TRBJ1-5; TRBD1 is a possible D gene (5 bases). V dropped 3 bases and J dropped 8 bases, with 20 bases sitting between them. This CDR3 is built from 16 residues. Germline V lookup: CDR1 LNHDA, CDR2 SQIVND (reference sequence). CDR3 sequence: CASSMVEGGWGEPQHF. The CDR3 coding sequence is TGTGCCAGTAGTATGGTGGAAGGAGGCTGGGGGGAGCCCCAGCATTTT.

The DNA of the CDR3 is TGTGCCAGCAGTTACTTGACAGGGCGTGGGACCCAGTACTTC. Translated: CASSYLTGRGTQYF. The chain recombines TRBV6-5 with TRBJ2-5; 7 bases align to TRBD1. CDR1 and CDR2 from the germline V gene are MNHEY and SVGAGI. After removal of 1 base from V and 7 bases from J, the junction contained 6 bases not matched to a gene. CDR3 size: 14 residues.

The chain carries TRBV19 and TRBJ1-1; D is unclear. Germline CDR1 LNHDA, CDR2 SQIVND (reference sequence). The V end was cut by 3 bases, the J end by 6 bases, with 14 bases between. This CDR3 has 14 amino acids. DNA for the CDR3: TGTGCCAGTAGTATGGCCTTCGACGAATCTGAAGCTTTCTTT. It yields the protein CASSMAFDESEAFF. Full variable domain (remainder filled in from reference TRBV19 and TRBJ1-1): DGGITQSPKYLFRKEGQNVTLSCEQNLNHDAMYWYRQDPGQGLRLIYYSQIVNDFQKGDIAEGYSVSREKKESFPLTVTSAQKNPTAFYLCASSMAFDESEAFFGQGTRLTVV.

The V call is TRBV10-3, the J call TRBJ1-1; 7 positions agree with TRBD1. Per the germline V gene, CDR1 is ENHRY and CDR2 is SYGVKD. V gave up 2 bases and J gave up 4 bases; unmatched junction bases: 7. The CDR3 totals 15 residues. The CDR3 loop is CAISEQTGFSTEAFF. The CDR3 region has the DNA TGTGCCATCAGTGAGCAGACAGGGTTCAGCACTGAAGCTTTCTTT.

The gene calls are TRBV29-1 and TRBJ2-5; no clear D. The CDR3 is 11 residues long. Germline CDR1 and CDR2: SQVTM and ANQGSEA. The ends were cut back, 5 bases at V and 4 bases at J, with 8 bases in the middle. The CDR3, as DNA: TGCAGCGTTCCGGGTGGAGAGACCCAGTACTTC. Protein sequence: CSVPGGETQYF. The full variable domain, rest sourced from reference TRBV29-1 and TRBJ2-5, is SAVISQKPSRDICQRGTSLTIQCQVDSQVTMMFWYRQQPGQSLTLIATANQGSEATYESGFVIDKFPISRPNLTFSTLTVSNMSPEDSSIYLCSVPGGETQYFGPGTRLLVL.

This chain uses TRBV5-1 with TRBJ2-1; 12 bases match TRBD2. V lost 1 base and J lost 10; bases outside the gene matches: 3. In germline, CDR1 is SGHRS, CDR2 YFSETQ. The CDR3 length is 14 residues. The CDR3 DNA reads as TGCGCCAGCAGCTTGACAGGGACTAGCGGGGAGCAGTTCTTC. This codes for CASSLTGTSGEQFF.

This clone was picked up a small number of times. This chain connects TRBV19 to TRBJ2-2; no definite D call. The germline CDR1 and CDR2 sequences are LNHDA and SQIVND (reference sequence). CDR3 length equals 12 residues. Trimming left V 10 bases short and J 1 base short, with 7 bases between. The CDR3 DNA reads as TGTGCCACCACAGTGAACACCGGGGAGCTGTTTTTT. This translates into CATTVNTGELFF.

The rearrangement joins TRBV6-1 to TRBJ2-1; D is uncertain. V dropped 8 bases and J dropped 4 bases, with 9 bases sitting between them. The CDR3 contains 12 residues. Per the germline V gene, CDR1 is MNHNS and CDR2 is SASEGT. The CDR3 region is CASGRLYNEQFF. Here the CDR3 DNA reads TGTGCCAGCGGGCGCCTTTACAATGAGCAGTTCTTC.

The CDR3 nucleotides read TGTGCCAGTAGCCCACCGGGGTCCAATCAGCCCCAGCATTTT. Translated, it gives CASSPPGSNQPQHF. The gene calls are TRBV19 and TRBJ1-5; D remains ambiguous. CDR3 length: 14 residues. V gave up 6 bases and J gave up 3 bases, with 12 bases separating them. CDR1 is LNHDA, CDR2 SQIVND, per germline (reference sequence).

The chain has TRBV7-8 and TRBJ1-2; 8 nucleotides align to TRBD1. Germline values: CDR1 SGHVS, CDR2 FQNEAQ. The CDR3 is 16 amino acids. Unmatched junction bases numbered 13, after V lost 4 bases and J lost 6 bases. This chain's CDR3 is CASSSSPTGEPDGYTF. The CDR3 DNA reads as TGTGCCAGCAGCTCCTCTCCGACAGGGGAGCCGGATGGCTACACCTTC.